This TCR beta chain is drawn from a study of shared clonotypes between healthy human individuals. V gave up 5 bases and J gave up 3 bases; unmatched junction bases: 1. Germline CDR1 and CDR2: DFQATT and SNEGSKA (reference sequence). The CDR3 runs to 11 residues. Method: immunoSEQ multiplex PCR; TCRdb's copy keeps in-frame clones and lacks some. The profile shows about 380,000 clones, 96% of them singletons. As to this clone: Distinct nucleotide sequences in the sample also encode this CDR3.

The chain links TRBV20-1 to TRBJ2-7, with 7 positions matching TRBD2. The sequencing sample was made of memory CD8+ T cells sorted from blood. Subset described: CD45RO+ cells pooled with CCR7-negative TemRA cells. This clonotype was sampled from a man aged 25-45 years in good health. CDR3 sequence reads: CSAGRGYEQYF. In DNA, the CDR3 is TGCAGTGCTGGGAGGGGCTACGAGCAGTACTTC.